The 7 T cell receptor beta chains given below trace back to one sample, sequenced in a study of T cells after yellow fever vaccination. TCRdb processed the 5' RACE reads anew with MiXCR; each CDR3 protein has one entry. The data contain roughly 140,000 distinct CDR3 sequences, 7.7% of them singletons. Here the sequenced sample was CD4+ T cells sorted from PBMCs, taken 5 days after the yellow fever booster vaccination. The receptor source for this set is a man younger than 45 who received the YFV17D yellow fever vaccine.

This clonotype was found many times. The rearrangement joins TRBV14 to TRBJ2-2, with TRBD2 matching 9 bases. Germline loops: CDR1 SGHDN, CDR2 FVKESK. The ends lost 5 bases at V and 4 bases at J; junction bases unmatched: 8. This CDR3 has 16 amino acids. CDR3 sequence reads: CASSFLAGVATGELFF. The CDR3 nucleotides read TGTGCCAGCAGCTTTTTAGCGGGAGTGGCCACCGGGGAGCTGTTTTTT.

The table lists this clonotype with many counts. This CDR3 reads CAIGVGGNNEQFF. The CDR3 DNA is TGTGCCATCGGGGTCGGAGGTAACAATGAGCAGTTCTTC. This chain uses TRBV10-3 with TRBJ2-1; maybe TRBD2 (5 bases). With 8 bases removed from V and 5 bases from J, the gap between germline ends came to 13 bases. Germline CDR1 and CDR2: ENHRY and SYGVKD. The CDR3 length is 13 residues.

This clonotype was seen many times. CDR3 protein: CASSLVGGGDTQYF. CDR3 in DNA: TGTGCCAGCAGCTTAGTAGGGGGGGGAGATACGCAGTATTTT. This rearrangement joins TRBV7-2 to TRBJ2-3, with D maybe TRBD2 (7 bases). The CDR3 loop spans 14 amino acids. V was clipped by 1 base and J by 5 bases, with 10 bases between them. Germline V gene sequence: CDR1 SGHTA, CDR2 FQGNSA.

This clonotype was counted ten times or more. V usage is TRBV7-2 and J usage is TRBJ2-7; D unresolved. Germline values: CDR1 SGHTA, CDR2 FQGNSA. This CDR3 has 15 amino acids. The V end lost 0 bases, the J end lost 0 bases, and 9 bases lay between the germline ends. This CDR3 is CASSLAPDSSYEQYF. The CDR3 bases are TGTGCCAGCAGCTTAGCTCCAGATAGCTCCTACGAGCAGTACTTC.

There are many counts of this clonotype. The chain uses TRBV10-2 and TRBJ2-1, with D hard to call. The CDR3 runs to 15 residues. Germline-derived CDR1 and CDR2 are WSHSY and SAAADI. The V and J ends lost 3 bases and 5 bases respectively, with 14 bases between them. The CDR3 DNA reads TGCGCCAGCAGTGATGAGGTGAGGCAACACAATGAGCAGTTCTTC. Residues: CASSDEVRQHNEQFF.

This clonotype has a count of ten or more. This chain connects TRBV12-5 to TRBJ2-1, with D unresolved. Trimming stripped 3 bases from V and 5 bases from J, with 11 bases between. This CDR3 contains 14 residues. Germline CDR1 reads LGHNT; CDR2 reads FRNRAP. The DNA of the CDR3 is TGTGCTAGTGGTTTTGGGTCCGCTAACAATGAGCAGTTCTTC. Its translation: CASGFGSANNEQFF.

At least ten counts were recorded for this clonotype. This chain connects TRBV7-9 to TRBJ2-5; 9 bases are a match to TRBD2. The CDR3 loop spans 14 amino acids. The junction had 6 bases not matched to a gene; V was cut back by 5 bases and J by 5 bases. Per the germline V gene, CDR1 is SEHNR and CDR2 is FQNEAQ (reference sequence). CDR3 residues: CASSPGLALETQYF. CDR3 DNA sequence: TGTGCCAGCAGCCCGGGACTAGCTCTTGAGACCCAGTACTTC.